These 13 T cell receptor beta chains originate from one sample sequenced in a study of post-analysis software for immune sequencing data. Study results and caveats: When patients were compared with controls, about five TRBV segments were more frequent, TRBV5-6, TRBV5-1 and TRBV20-1 among them.

The antigens of these receptors remain unknown. Unique molecular identifiers were present in the TCR beta cDNA libraries. A single record per CDR3 protein comes from TCRdb applying MiXCR to the PCR reads. The sample shows 450,000 or so distinct CDR3 sequences, less than 45% of them seen only once. The source material was blood. The origin of the receptors is a girl between 10 and 17 years old with multiple sclerosis.

The sample holds a few counts of this clonotype. V and J are TRBV6-6 and TRBJ2-7, with TRBD1 identical over 9 bases. V was clipped by 6 bases and J by 3 bases; unmatched bases: 6. Per the germline V gene, CDR1 is MNHNY and CDR2 is SVGAGI (reference sequence). This CDR3 region has 14 residues. The CDR3 DNA follows: TGTGCCAGCAGCAGGGGACAGGGAGGCTACGAGCAGTACTTC. Translation: CASSRGQGGYEQYF.

The genes are TRBV20-1 and TRBJ2-1; 8 nucleotides match TRBD2. The trim removed 0 bases at V and 5 bases at J, leaving 6 bases unmatched. The CDR3 runs to 15 residues. Germline V gene sequence: CDR1 DFQATT, CDR2 SNEGSKA (reference sequence). The CDR3: CSARDIAGINNEQFF. For the CDR3, the DNA is TGCAGTGCTAGAGATATAGCGGGAATTAACAATGAGCAGTTCTTC.

The genes are TRBV28 and TRBJ2-3; D gene ambiguous. Between the trimmed V and J ends, which lost 4 bases and 2 bases, there was a span of 13 bases. In germline, CDR1 is MDHEN, CDR2 SYDVKM. CDR3 length: 15 amino acids. DNA of the CDR3: TGTGCCAGCAGTTCCGCCCGGCGGCCCACAGATACGCAGTATTTT. Translation: CASSSARRPTDTQYF.

The rearrangement joins TRBV5-1 to TRBJ1-5; D call uncertain. Germline-derived CDR1 and CDR2 are SGHRS and YFSETQ. V dropped 2 bases and J dropped 4 bases, with 13 bases sitting between them. CDR3 length: 15 residues. In DNA, the CDR3 is TGCGCCAGCAGCTTCGATGGGATGGGAAATCAGCCCCAGCATTTT. It codes for CASSFDGMGNQPQHF.

This chain joins TRBV9 and TRBJ1-5, with D perhaps TRBD1 (6 bases). The length of the CDR3 is 15 residues. Germline V CDR1 and CDR2: SGDLS, YYNGEE. Between the trimmed V and J ends, which lost 4 bases and 3 bases, there was a span of 14 bases. The CDR3 bases are TGTGCCAGCAGCCCGGGTGGACAGATCAATCAGCCCCAGCATTTT. It is translated as CASSPGGQINQPQHF. Filled out from reference TRBV9 and TRBJ1-5, the complete variable domain reads DSGVTQTPKHLITATGQRVTLRCSPRSGDLSVYWYQQSLDQGLQFLIQYYNGEERAKGNILERFSAQQFPDLHSELNLSSLELGDSALYFCASSPGGQINQPQHFGDGTRLSIL.

This clonotype was recorded a few times. The chain combines TRBV28 with TRBJ1-4; D gene ambiguous. Germline CDR1 reads MDHEN; CDR2 reads SYDVKM. CDR3 length: 11 amino acids. The CDR3 DNA is TGTGCTAGTGAACTTAATGAAAAACTGTTTTTT. Translated: CASELNEKLFF.

The J gene is TRBJ1-2, the V gene TRBV10-3; TRBD1 agrees at 7 bases. Per germline, CDR1 ENHRY and CDR2 SYGVKD. V dropped 2 bases and J dropped 4; count of bases not matched to a gene: 1. The CDR3 contains 13 residues. The CDR3 loop is CAISEGQAYGYTF. The CDR3 DNA sequence: TGTGCCATCAGTGAGGGACAGGCCTATGGCTACACCTTC.

CDR3 protein: CASSFLGSYNEQFF. The CDR3 DNA follows: TGTGCCAGCAGCTTCCTCGGATCCTACAATGAGCAGTTCTTC. The rearrangement joins TRBV6-5 to TRBJ2-1; D not certain. V shed 6 bases and J shed 1 base, with 10 bases lying between them. The length of the CDR3 is 14 residues. Germline V gene data show CDR1 as MNHEY and CDR2 as SVGAGI.

The chain uses TRBV12-3 or TRBV12-4 and TRBJ2-5; possibly TRBD1 for D (5 bases). The J call is doubtful: the DNA matches TRBJ2-7 better. The CDR3 contains 13 residues. The CDR3, as DNA: TGTGCCAGCACTAGGACACCCGCCCTCGAGCAGTACTTC. Amino acid sequence: CASTRTPALEQYF.

With regard to this clonotype: A much larger clone sits a single nucleotide away, making a read error possible. The gene calls are TRBV18 and TRBJ2-5; D is ambiguous. V gave up 2 bases and J gave up 11 bases, with 12 bases separating them. The CDR3 has 12 residues. CDR1 KGHSH and CDR2 LQKENI come from the germline V gene. DNA for the CDR3: TGTGCCAGCTCACCATTGGTGGATGAGCAGTACTTC. This encodes CASSPLVDEQYF. The complete variable domain, with remaining parts taken from reference TRBV18 and TRBJ2-5, reads NAGVMQNPRHLVRRRGQEARLRCSPMKGHSHVYWYRQLPEEGLKFMVYLQKENIIDESGMPKERFSAEFPKEGPSILRIQQVVRGDSAAYFCASSPLVDEQYFGPGTRLLVL.

V and J are TRBV29-1 and TRBJ2-1; 9 bases align to TRBD2. Germline V gene lookup returns CDR1 SQVTM and CDR2 ANQGSEA. The V gene end was trimmed by 6 bases and the J gene end by 2 bases; junction bases not matched to a gene: 5. The CDR3 covers 14 residues. The CDR3 DNA follows: TGCAGCGTCGAGCGGGAGGTCGCCTACAATGAGCAGTTCTTC. It translates to CSVEREVAYNEQFF.

This chain uses TRBV11-2 with TRBJ2-7; 8 nucleotides agree with TRBD1. The CDR3 is 16 amino acids. Trimming took 1 base from V and 2 from J; bases not matched to a gene: 7. Germline V gene data show CDR1 as SGHAT and CDR2 as FQNNGV. In DNA, the CDR3 is TGTGCCAGCAGCTTAGTACTGGGACAGGTCGCCTACGAGCAGTACTTC. As protein: CASSLVLGQVAYEQYF.

This chain connects TRBV6-6 to TRBJ2-1; 13 nucleotides align to TRBD2. Looked up from germline, CDR1 is MNHNY and CDR2 is SVGAGI (reference sequence). The trim removed 2 bases at V and 6 bases at J, leaving 4 bases unmatched. The CDR3 has 16 residues. In DNA, the CDR3 is TGTGCCAGCAGTTACCCGGGACTAGCGGGACGCAATGAGCAGTTCTTC. Amino acids: CASSYPGLAGRNEQFF.